Sequencing of this T cell receptor beta chain was carried out in a study of cytomegalovirus exposure and HLA in healthy donors. Germline V gene lookup returns CDR1 MNHEY and CDR2 SMNVEV (reference sequence). V was trimmed by 6 bases and J by 5 bases, leaving 10 bases between them. The length of the CDR3 is 13 residues. Method: immunoSEQ multiplex PCR; TCRdb's copy keeps in-frame clones and lacks some. Altogether 200,000 to 250,000 clones are present, roughly 87% being singletons, with the ten largest covering about 12%. Sequenced material: PBMCs. This chain uses TRBV27 with TRBJ2-2; no definite D call. The sequence derives from a man between 18 and 35 years old in good health and CMV-seropositive. CDR3: CASSLLMTGELFF. In nucleotides, the CDR3 is TGTGCCAGCAGCTTACTCATGACCGGGGAGCTGTTTTTT.